Below, one T cell receptor (beta chain) is given with its context. This record belongs to a study of blood T cell repertoires in COVID-19. CDR1 GTSNPN and CDR2 SVGIG come from the germline V gene (reference sequence). V lost 0 bases to trimming and J lost 4 bases, with 13 bases between them. This CDR3 region has 14 residues. Some clones are missing from TCRdb's copy, which holds only in-frame ones; the method was immunoSEQ multiplex PCR. The repertoire has roughly 150,000 clones, 80% to 90% of them found once; the top ten carry more than 14%. The origin of this receptor is a woman aged 40 to 50 with acute or convalescent COVID-19. The rearrangement links TRBV30 to TRBJ2-7; a weak D match, TRBD2 (6 bases). Sequenced input: peripheral blood. The CDR3 DNA reads as TGTGCCTGGAGTGTTGGAGGGAGTAGGTACGAGCAGTACTTC. This encodes CAWSVGGSRYEQYF.